This TCR beta chain was identified during a study of cytomegalovirus exposure and HLA in healthy donors. The CDR3 is 14 residues long. The germline V gene has CDR1 SNHLY and CDR2 FYNNEI. The V and J ends lost 1 base and 4 bases, in that order; junction bases with no gene match: 0. With 60 Vbeta and 13 Jbeta primers, the PCR was carried out. The data were produced by immunoSEQ multiplex PCR, yet TCRdb's version contains in-frame clones alone and is incomplete. The table records about 190,000 clones, approximately 78% of them present only once. The chain recombines TRBV2 with TRBJ1-5, with 8 bases matching TRBD1. The clonotype originates from a young woman in good health and CMV-seronegative. The material sequenced was PBMCs. The DNA of the CDR3 is TGTGCCAGCAGTGAAGGACAGGGGAATCAGCCCCAGCATTTT. Translation: CASSEGQGNQPQHF.